Below, 20 T cell receptor beta chains from the same sample are listed, as sequenced in a study of beta chain features in type 1 diabetes. The study's findings and limits: Shorter TCRB CDR3s, moderately but significantly so, were found in Type 1 diabetes patients in all four CD4+ subsets.

The sequenced template was cDNA made from the entire isolated RNA. Some clones are missing from TCRdb's copy, which holds only in-frame ones; the method was immunoSEQ multiplex PCR. The table records some 350,000 clones, about 10% of them present only once. For these receptors, no antigen is known. The sequenced material came from central memory CD4+ T cells from blood. The source is a man aged 25-40 years with type 1 diabetes.

The J gene is TRBJ1-1, the V gene TRBV6-5; D is ambiguous. The germline V and J ends were trimmed by 2 bases and 1 base, with 5 bases remaining between them. CDR1 is MNHEY and CDR2 is SVGAGI in the germline V gene. The CDR3 is made up of 13 amino acids. CDR3 DNA: TGTGCCAGCAGTTACCTTAGGAACACTGAAGCTTTCTTT. Encoded protein: CASSYLRNTEAFF.

V gene TRBV30 combines with J gene TRBJ1-1; D not resolved. The CDR3 runs 13 residues. Between the trimmed V and J ends, which lost 3 bases and 2 bases, there was a span of 10 bases. CDR1 GTSNPN and CDR2 SVGIG come from the germline V gene (reference sequence). The CDR3 DNA reads as TGTGCCTGGAGGAGGCACCTTAACACTGAAGCTTTCTTT. Its translation is CAWRRHLNTEAFF.

Only a few counts were recorded for this clone. V and J are TRBV21-1 and TRBJ2-6; the table's D call, TRBD1, has no DNA check behind it. TRBV21-1 counts as a pseudogene. This CDR3 has 17 residues. The CDR3 protein is CASSYGQGGTGANVLTF. CDR3 nucleotide sequence: TGTGCCAGCAGCTACGGACAGGGAGGAACTGGGGCCAACGTCCTGACTTTC.

The V call is TRBV7-2, the J call TRBJ2-2; 7 nucleotides line up with TRBD1. CDR3 size: 14 residues. V gave up 6 bases and J gave up 4 bases; unmatched junction bases: 5. Germline V gives CDR1 SGHTA, CDR2 FQGNSA. The CDR3 nucleotides are TGTGCCAGCAGTAGACAGGGCTTCACCGGGGAGCTGTTTTTT. Encoded protein: CASSRQGFTGELFF.

The chain combines TRBV5-4 with TRBJ1-4, with D unresolved. The CDR3 loop spans 13 amino acids. Trimming stripped 5 bases from V and 5 bases from J, with 10 bases between. CDR1 is SGHNT and CDR2 is YYREEE in the germline V gene (reference sequence). CDR3 sequence (DNA): TGTGCCAGCAGGTTGACTGCAAATGAAAAACTGTTTTTT. This codes for CASRLTANEKLFF.

This clone was found a few times. The CDR3 region is CASSPSVTGGLETQYF. The CDR3 DNA reads as TGTGCCAGCTCACCATCCGTGACAGGGGGTTTGGAGACCCAGTACTTC. The chain has TRBV18 and TRBJ2-5; 9 bases align to TRBD1. The CDR3 covers 16 residues. V trimming: 2 bases; J trimming: 5 bases; junction bases outside the gene matches: 9. From germline, CDR1 is KGHSH and CDR2 LQKENI.

This clone appeared a few times. At one boundary the junction diverges from the germline segment, which might be a read error. The rearrangement uses TRBV7-3 and TRBJ2-4; tentative D call: TRBD2 (7 bases). The CDR3 is made up of 13 amino acids. Germline CDR1 is SGHTA and CDR2 is FQGTGA. The CDR3 protein is CASSLTTGGPLDF. The CDR3 DNA follows: TGTGCCAGCAGCTTAACGACGGGGGGCCCCCTCGACTTC.

The chain couples TRBV11-2 to TRBJ2-7; TRBD2 is a possible D gene (6 bases). Germline lookup yields CDR1 SGHAT and CDR2 FQNNGV. V was pared by 5 bases and J by 2 bases, with 16 bases between. CDR3 length: 15 residues. The CDR3 bases are TGTGCCAGCAGCCCCACTACGGGAGCCACCTACGAGCAGTACTTC. The encoded protein is CASSPTTGATYEQYF.

The sample holds a few counts of this clone. The V and J genes are TRBV15 and TRBJ2-2; D might be TRBD1 (6 bases). Germline V gene data show CDR1 as LNHNV and CDR2 as YYDKDF (reference sequence). The CDR3 is 15 amino acids. V lost 0 bases to trimming and J lost 3 bases, with 8 bases between them. CDR3 bases: TGTGCCACCAGCAGAGACAGGGGTGACACCGGGGAGCTGTTTTTT. It is translated as CATSRDRGDTGELFF.

This clone was detected ten times or more. The chain is built from TRBV27 and TRBJ2-1, with D unclear. V lost 0 bases to trimming and J lost 4 bases, with 7 bases between them. Germline V lookup: CDR1 MNHEY, CDR2 SMNVEV (reference sequence). The length of the CDR3 is 14 residues. Written as DNA, the CDR3 is TGTGCCAGCAGTTTATCGGGGTATTACAATGAGCAGTTCTTC. This translates into CASSLSGYYNEQFF.

V usage is TRBV30 and J usage is TRBJ2-1; perhaps TRBD2 as D (5 bases). From germline, CDR1 is GTSNPN and CDR2 SVGIG (reference sequence). The CDR3 totals 13 residues. With 8 bases removed from V and 3 bases from J, the gap between germline ends came to 14 bases. CDR3 residues: CASSPRDYNEQFF. The CDR3 bases are TGTGCCAGCAGCCCCCGGGACTACAATGAGCAGTTCTTC.

This clone was detected ten times or more. The chain joins TRBV29-1 to TRBJ2-7, with D tentatively TRBD1 or TRBD2 (5 bases each). V dropped 5 bases and J dropped 0 bases, with 14 bases sitting between them. The CDR3 is 14 residues long. Germline values: CDR1 SQVTM, CDR2 ANQGSEA. CDR3 residues: CSVPRTGTSYEQYF. The CDR3, as DNA: TGCAGCGTTCCCAGGACGGGGACCTCCTACGAGCAGTACTTC.

This clone was counted many times. The chain employs TRBV5-4 and TRBJ2-1; D may correspond to TRBD1 or TRBD2 (6 bases each). Trimming took 0 bases from V and 2 from J, leaving 9 bases between them. This CDR3 comprises 15 residues. Germline V gene data show CDR1 as SGHNT and CDR2 as YYREEE (reference sequence). The DNA for the CDR3 is TGTGCCAGCAGCTTGGCGGGGGCGACCTACAATGAGCAGTTCTTC. Translated: CASSLAGATYNEQFF.

This clone was seen only a few times. The CDR3: CASIQGSGYNEQFF. As DNA, the CDR3 is TGTGCCAGTATACAGGGGTCCGGGTACAATGAGCAGTTCTTC. The genes are TRBV19 and TRBJ2-1, with 7 positions matching TRBD1. The V gene end was trimmed by 7 bases and the J gene end by 4 bases; junction bases not matched to a gene: 7. The V gene's germline CDR1 is LNHDA and CDR2 SQIVND (reference sequence). The CDR3 runs to 14 residues.

The rearrangement links TRBV18 to TRBJ2-3; D is unresolved. The germline CDR1 and CDR2 sequences are KGHSH and LQKENI. The V and J ends lost 0 bases and 4 bases respectively, with 8 bases between them. This CDR3 is built from 14 residues. The CDR3: CASSPPQAPDTQYF. The DNA of the CDR3 is TGTGCCAGCTCACCACCCCAGGCTCCAGATACGCAGTATTTT.

This clone was counted a few times. The chain employs TRBV11-2 and TRBJ2-6; unclear D gene. This CDR3 has 14 amino acids. Deletions cut 3 bases from V and 5 bases from J, with 8 bases between. The germline gives CDR1 SGHAT, CDR2 FQNNGV. The CDR3 DNA follows: TGTGCCAGCAGCTTCCAATTTAGGGCCAACGTCCTGACTTTC. Its protein is CASSFQFRANVLTF. Combining the CDR3 with reference TRBV11-2 and TRBJ2-6 gives the whole variable domain EAGVAQSPRYKIIEKRQSVAFWCNPISGHATLYWYQQILGQGPKLLIQFQNNGVVDDSQLPKDRFSAERLKGVDSTLKIQPAKLEDSAVYLCASSFQFRANVLTFGAGSRLTVL.

The chain couples TRBV11-2 to TRBJ1-1, with D perhaps TRBD1 (6 bases). The V end lost 5 bases, the J end lost 0 bases, and 7 bases lay between the germline ends. Per the germline V gene, CDR1 is SGHAT and CDR2 is FQNNGV. This CDR3 has 13 residues. CDR3 DNA: TGTGCCAGCAGCGGACAGATGAACACTGAAGCTTTCTTT. Translating gives CASSGQMNTEAFF. Using reference TRBV11-2 and TRBJ1-1 for the parts outside the CDR3, the full variable domain is EAGVAQSPRYKIIEKRQSVAFWCNPISGHATLYWYQQILGQGPKLLIQFQNNGVVDDSQLPKDRFSAERLKGVDSTLKIQPAKLEDSAVYLCASSGQMNTEAFFGQGTRLTVV.

This clone was seen more than once but under ten times. The chain is built from TRBV6-1 and TRBJ2-3; D is ambiguous. Germline V gives CDR1 MNHNS, CDR2 SASEGT. Trimming cost V 10 bases and J 1 base, with 9 bases left between them. The CDR3 has 12 amino acids. CDR3 amino acids: CANQRGTDTQYF. CDR3 DNA sequence: TGTGCCAACCAAAGGGGCACAGATACGCAGTATTTT.

In this sample, this clone turned up a few times. The chain uses TRBV28 and TRBJ2-4; 12 bases line up with TRBD1. The junction had 14 bases not matched to a gene; V was cut back by 6 bases and J by 8 bases. CDR3 length: 17 residues. Germline V gene lookup returns CDR1 MDHEN and CDR2 SYDVKM. This chain's CDR3 is CASSPVGTGGASDIQYF. The CDR3 DNA is TGTGCCAGCAGCCCGGTCGGGACAGGGGGCGCCTCAGACATTCAGTACTTC.

This clone was detected only a few times. J is TRBJ1-2 and V is TRBV5-1; D remains ambiguous. The CDR3 covers 15 residues. The germline V gene encodes CDR1 SGHRS and CDR2 YFSETQ. Trimming removed 2 bases at V and 6 bases at J, with 17 bases between. CDR3 sequence (DNA): TGCGCCAGCAGCTTCGGGTCCCGGAGCCCCGATGGCTACACCTTC. Protein product: CASSFGSRSPDGYTF.